This TCR beta chain was obtained from a study of Ad26.COV2.S vaccination and SARS-CoV-2 variants. This CDR3 spans 14 amino acids. Germline V gene data show CDR1 as KGHDR and CDR2 as SFDVKD. Trimming stripped 1 base from V and 1 base from J, with 3 bases between. The method was immunoSEQ multiplex PCR; TCRdb's version includes in-frame clones alone and lacks a portion of them. The sample comprises some 320,000 clones, roughly 86% of which are singletons, and roughly 2.1% rests with the top ten. Treatment noted: about 20 received Ad26.COV2.S at low or high dose, single or two shots; about 5 received placebo; per-sample allocation not given. All samples were drawn on day 63, counting from the first vaccine or placebo injection.

This sample comprised peripheral blood, obtained in a trial of Ad26.COV2.S vaccine versus placebo. This clonotype was sampled from a person between 18 and 60 years old who received the Ad26.COV2.S COVID-19 vaccine or a placebo. The chain recombines TRBV24-1 with TRBJ2-2, with unresolved D. CDR3 loop: CATSDFRNTGELFF. CDR3 bases: TGTGCCACCAGTGATTTCCGGAACACCGGGGAGCTGTTTTTT.